This T cell receptor beta chain originates from a study of T cell repertoires in cytomegalovirus infection (dated by TCRdb to the late 2010s). Background for the entire study: Donor HLA type was relevant to the analysis, because carriage of CMV infection together with the matching HLA type was indicated by public TCR beta signatures. Study-wide conclusions, independent of this receptor: Cumulative frequency of public TCR beta family members discriminated carriers of CMV infection plus the relevant HLA type in this cohort and an independent 352-donor cohort. The ex vivo response was dominated by HLA-C-restricted CMV-specific TCR beta clonotypes, and the single most frequent clonotype in two of eight donors was supplied by these HLA-C-restricted clonotypes.

Sequencing was performed on an Illumina HiSeq 1500. TCRdb reanalyzed the raw reads on its own, using fastp at Q25 for trimming and MiXCR for clone calling, and kept in-frame beta chains. Rows matching on CDR3 protein sequence are summarized as one entry with the most common DNA and genes. The sample table shows about 450,000 distinct CDR3 sequences, and roughly 30% are seen once. The ten most abundant clones make up around 13% of the sample. CDR1 ENHRY and CDR2 SYGVKD are derived from the germline V gene. Counted from cysteine to phenylalanine, this CDR3 has 14 amino acids. Only the CDR3 part of the read is kept: 42 bases, read in frame from the first base. The V and J ends are trimmed by 4 bases and 2 bases, leaving 12 bases between them. This clonotype was seen more than once but under ten times. The antigen it recognizes is unknown. No much larger clonotype is one base removed from it; base qualities were not supplied.

In this chain, TRBV10-3 is recombined with TRBJ2-7; matching of 5 bases hints at TRBD1 as the D gene. The sample comprised PBMCs. The source is a human donor in good health (CMV status not recorded). Some clones in this sample may be carry-over from other donors' samples. The CDR3 amino acid sequence is: CAISVRQGTYEQYF. The bases read TGTGCCATCAGTGTTCGGCAGGGAACCTACGAGCAGTACTTC.